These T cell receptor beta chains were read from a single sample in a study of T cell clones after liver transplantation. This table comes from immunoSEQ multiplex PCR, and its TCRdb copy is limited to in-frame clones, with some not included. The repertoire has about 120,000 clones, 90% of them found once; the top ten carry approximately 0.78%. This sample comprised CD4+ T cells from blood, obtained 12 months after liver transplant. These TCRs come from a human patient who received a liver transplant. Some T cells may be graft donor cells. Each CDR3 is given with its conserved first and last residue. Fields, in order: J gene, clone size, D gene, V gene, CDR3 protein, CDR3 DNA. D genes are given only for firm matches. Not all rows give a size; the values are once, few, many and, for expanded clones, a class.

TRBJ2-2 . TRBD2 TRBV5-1 CASSPMTSGGTGELFF TGCGCCAGCAGCCCGATGACTAGCGGGGGTACCGGGGAGCTGTTTTTT
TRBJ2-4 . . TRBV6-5 CASRRATAKNIQYF TGTGCCAGCCGCCGGGCCACGGCGAAAAACATTCAGTACTTC
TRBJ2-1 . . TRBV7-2 CASTPGVDNEQFF TGTGCCAGCACGCCGGGCGTTGACAATGAGCAGTTCTTC
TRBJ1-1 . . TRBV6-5 CASSPVIRVTEAFF TGTGCCAGCAGCCCCGTAATAAGGGTCACTGAAGCTTTCTTT
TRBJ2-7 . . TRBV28 CASSPAGDRNRGEQYF TGTGCCAGCAGTCCAGCCGGAGACAGGAACCGAGGGGAGCAGTACTTC
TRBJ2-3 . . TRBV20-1 CSARGGSEQYF TGCAGTGCTAGAGGGGGGAGCGAGCAGTATTTT
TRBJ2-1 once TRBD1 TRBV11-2 CASSIRTGYPSSSYNEQFF TGTGCCAGCAGTATCCGGACAGGGTATCCCTCGAGCTCCTACAATGAGCAGTTCTTC
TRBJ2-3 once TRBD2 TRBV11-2 CASSLLAGTDTQYF TGTGCCAGCAGCTTACTAGCGGGCACAGATACGCAGTATTTT
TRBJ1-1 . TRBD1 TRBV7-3 CASSKQGGMNTEAFF TGTGCCAGCAGCAAACAGGGGGGTATGAACACTGAAGCTTTCTTT
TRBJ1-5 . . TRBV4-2 CASSQVRVLSNQPQHF TGTGCCAGCAGCCAAGTAAGGGTGTTGAGCAATCAGCCCCAGCATTTT
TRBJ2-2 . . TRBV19 CASSLLGFTGELFF TGTGCCAGTAGTCTACTAGGGTTCACCGGGGAGCTGTTTTTT